This TCR beta chain was retrieved from a study of blood T cells in healthy people across ages. Germline values: CDR1 SGDLS, CDR2 YYNGEE. This CDR3 contains 16 residues. For the second PCR, which ran for about 7 to 12 cycles, a sample-barcoded 5' primer and a J-beta primer mix were used. Every cDNA molecule bore a tag from a template-switch adaptor containing 12 random nucleotides. MiXCR, applied by TCRdb to the 5' RACE reads, yields one record per CDR3 protein. The sample holds about 840,000 distinct CDR3 sequences, 25% to 35% seen once. This same sample was also part of a study on T cells of mothers and their children. That source notes: The extracted RNA was employed in its entirety for cDNA synthesis, at roughly 1.5 ug per 15 ul. During the second PCR, the M1S primer introduced sample barcodes along with 2-4 random nucleotides. There was no detection of any persistent microchimeric T cell clones.

This TCR derives from a woman between 40 and 50 years old in good health. The sequencing input was blood. J is TRBJ2-5 and V is TRBV9; D is perhaps TRBD1 (5 bases). Near its end, the DNA agrees better with TRBJ2-7, so the J call may be wrong. The CDR3 DNA reads as TGTGCCAGCAGCGTAGGGGTGAGAGCAGGGTTGCTCGAGCAGTACTTC. Its protein product is CASSVGVRAGLLEQYF.